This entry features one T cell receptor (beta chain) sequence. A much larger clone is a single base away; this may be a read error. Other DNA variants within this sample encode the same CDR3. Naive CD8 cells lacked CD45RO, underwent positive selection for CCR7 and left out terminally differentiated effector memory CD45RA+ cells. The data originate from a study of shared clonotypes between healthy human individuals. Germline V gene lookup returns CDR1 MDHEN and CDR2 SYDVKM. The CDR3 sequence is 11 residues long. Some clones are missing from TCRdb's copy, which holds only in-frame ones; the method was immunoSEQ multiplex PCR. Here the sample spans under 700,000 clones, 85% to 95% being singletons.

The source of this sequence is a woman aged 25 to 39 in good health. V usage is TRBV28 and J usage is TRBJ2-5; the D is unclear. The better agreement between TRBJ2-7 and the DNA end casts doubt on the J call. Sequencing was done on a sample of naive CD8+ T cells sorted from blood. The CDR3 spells CASSLDYEQYF. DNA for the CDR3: TGTGCCAGCAGCTTAGACTACGAGCAGTACTTC.